This T cell receptor (beta chain) was captured in a study of human T cells and chemical hapten exposure. Background on the study: Variation in per-sample TCR yields came mainly from small pooled library volume differences. Study observations and caveats: Expanded TCRs grouped into significantly more large CDR3 similarity clusters than controls produced. PT1 expanded TCR numbers rose with patch test score.

A remark on this clonotype: Antigen specificity is unknown.

Using its own MiXCR run on the RACE reads, TCRdb lists one record per CDR3 protein. Of roughly 200,000 distinct CDR3 sequences listed, under 30% were seen once; the top ten hold 2.5%. Time point noted: patch test 3, about 24 weeks after DPC sensitization. Documented treatment: therapeutic diphenylcyclopropenone sensitization with weekly scalp DPC. Unseparated into fractions, whole blood served as the source from which total RNA was extracted. The material sequenced was whole blood, taken in connection with sensitization to the hapten diphenylcyclopropenone (DPC). This clonotype was obtained from a woman in her 40s with alopecia areata. Some clones in this sample may be carry-over from other donors' samples.

In DNA form, the CDR3 reads TGTGCCAGCAGACCTTCCGGGACAAGTGCAGGCGAGCAGTACTTC. Its protein is CASRPSGTSAGEQYF. This chain links TRBV6-5 with TRBJ2-7, with a tentative D call TRBD1 (6 bases). This CDR3 comprises 15 residues. Germline V gives CDR1 MNHEY, CDR2 SVGAGI. V lost 6 bases to trimming and J lost 6 bases, with 21 bases between them.